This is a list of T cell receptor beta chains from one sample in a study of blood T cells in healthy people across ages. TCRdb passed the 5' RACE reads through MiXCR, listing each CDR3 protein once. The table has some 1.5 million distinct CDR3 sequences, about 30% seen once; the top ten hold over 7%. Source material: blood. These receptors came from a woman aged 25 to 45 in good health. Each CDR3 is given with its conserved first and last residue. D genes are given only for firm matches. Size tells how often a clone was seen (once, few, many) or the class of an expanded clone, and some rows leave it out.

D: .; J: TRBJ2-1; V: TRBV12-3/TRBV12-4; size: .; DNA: TGTGCCAGCAGTTTAGGGGGACGGGTTCGTTACGAGCAGTTCTTC; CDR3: CASSLGGRVRYEQFF
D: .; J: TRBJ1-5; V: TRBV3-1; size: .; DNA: TGTGCCAGCAGCCAAGGCAGTTATCAGCCCCAGCATTTT; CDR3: CASSQGSYQPQHF
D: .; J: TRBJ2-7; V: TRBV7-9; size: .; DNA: TGTGCCAGCAGCACTCGGACCCCAAACGGGGATGAGCAGTACTTC; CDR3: CASSTRTPNGDEQYF
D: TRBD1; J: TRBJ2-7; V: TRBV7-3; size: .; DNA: TGTGCCAGCGGAGCGGGACAGGGCGGCGAGCAGTACTTC; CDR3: CASGAGQGGEQYF
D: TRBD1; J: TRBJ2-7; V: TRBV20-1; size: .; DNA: TGCAGTGCTACTCCGTTAACAGGGGTTTCCTACGAGCAGTACTTC; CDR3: CSATPLTGVSYEQYF
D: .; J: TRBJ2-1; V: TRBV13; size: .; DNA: TGTGCCAGCAGCTCTCGAATGAACAATGAGCAGTTCTTC; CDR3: CASSSRMNNEQFF
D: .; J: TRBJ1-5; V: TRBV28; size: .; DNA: TGTGCCAGCAGATCTGTCGATAGCAATCAGCCCCAGCATTTT; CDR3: CASRSVDSNQPQHF
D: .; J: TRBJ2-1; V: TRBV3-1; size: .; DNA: TGTGCCAGCAGCCGAGTTCTCAGTACATCCTACAATGAGCAGTTCTTC; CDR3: CASSRVLSTSYNEQFF
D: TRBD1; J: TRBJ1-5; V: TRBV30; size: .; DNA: TGTGCCTGGACCAACGAGGGACAGGGAGGTCAGCCCCAGCATTTT; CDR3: CAWTNEGQGGQPQHF
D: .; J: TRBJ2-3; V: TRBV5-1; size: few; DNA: TGCGCCAGCAGCTCCAACGTCGAGCAGGGTACGCAGTATTTT; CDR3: CASSSNVEQGTQYF
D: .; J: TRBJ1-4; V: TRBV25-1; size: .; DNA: TGTGCCAGCAGTGATCGCGGGGGGTACGAAAAACTGTTTTTT; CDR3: CASSDRGGYEKLFF
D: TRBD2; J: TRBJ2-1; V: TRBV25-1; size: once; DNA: TGTGCCAGCAGGACTAGCGGGAGGGCCGCCTACAATGAGCAGTTCTTC; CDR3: CASRTSGRAAYNEQFF
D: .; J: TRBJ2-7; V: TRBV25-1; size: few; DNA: TGTGCCAGCAGTGAATTCGGAGTTCGGCAGGGGACCATCCACGAGCAGTACTTC; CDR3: CASSEFGVRQGTIHEQYF
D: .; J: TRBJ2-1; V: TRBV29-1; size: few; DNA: TGCAGCGTTGTGCGGCGGAATGAGCAGTTCTTC; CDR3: CSVVRRNEQFF
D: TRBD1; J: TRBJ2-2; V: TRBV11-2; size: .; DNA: TGTGCCAGCAGCCCCGGACAGGAGTCCACCGGGGAGCTGTTTTTT; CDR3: CASSPGQESTGELFF
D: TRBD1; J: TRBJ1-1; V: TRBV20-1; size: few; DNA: TGCAGTGCCCTTGCCCGACAGGGGCAGGGCACTGAAGCTTTCTTT; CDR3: CSALARQGQGTEAFF
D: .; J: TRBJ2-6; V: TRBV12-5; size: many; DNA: TGTGCTAGTGGTTTGGTACGGTGGGGCTCTGGGGCCAACGTCCTGACTTTC; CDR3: CASGLVRWGSGANVLTF
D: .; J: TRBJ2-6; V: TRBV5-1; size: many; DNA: TGCGCCAGCAGCTTGGGATGGAGCTCTGGGGCCAACGTCCTGACTTTC; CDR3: CASSLGWSSGANVLTF
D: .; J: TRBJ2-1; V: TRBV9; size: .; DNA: TGTGCCAGCAGCTCCAGGCTAGCAGACTACAATGAGCAGTTCTTC; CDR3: CASSSRLADYNEQFF
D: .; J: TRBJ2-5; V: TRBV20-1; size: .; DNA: TGCAGTGTGACCTGGACAGCGGCACAAGAGACCCAGTACTTC; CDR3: CSVTWTAAQETQYF
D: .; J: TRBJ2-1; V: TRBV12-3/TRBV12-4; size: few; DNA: TGTGCCAGCGGGGCGGATAGGGGAAATGAGCAGTTCTTC; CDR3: CASGADRGNEQFF
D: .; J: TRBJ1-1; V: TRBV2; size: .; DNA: TGTGCCAGCAGTTACAACCCCGGGGGCACTGAAGCTTTATTT; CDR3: CASSYNPGGTEALF
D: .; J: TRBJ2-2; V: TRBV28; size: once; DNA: TGTGCCAGCAGTGTGACTAGTTCGAACACCGGGGAGCTGTTTTTT; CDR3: CASSVTSSNTGELFF
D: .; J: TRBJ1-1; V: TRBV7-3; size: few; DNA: TGTGCCAGCAGCTTAGGCGGATCTGCCACTGAAGCTTTCTTT; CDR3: CASSLGGSATEAFF
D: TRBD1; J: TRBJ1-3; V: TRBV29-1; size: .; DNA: TGCAGCGTATATCGGGACAGTGGAAACACCATATATTTT; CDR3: CSVYRDSGNTIYF
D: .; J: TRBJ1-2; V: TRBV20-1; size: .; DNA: TGCAGTCCTAAGGGAGGCTACACCTTC; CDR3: CSPKGGYTF
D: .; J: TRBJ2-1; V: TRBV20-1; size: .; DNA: TGCAGTGCTCTAGACGGGGGAAGCTCCTACAATGAGCAGTTCTTC; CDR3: CSALDGGSSYNEQFF
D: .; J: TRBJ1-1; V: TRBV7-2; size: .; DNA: TGTGCCAGCAGCTTAGATGGGGTCAGGGGTAGGACTGAAGCTTTCTTT; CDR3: CASSLDGVRGRTEAFF
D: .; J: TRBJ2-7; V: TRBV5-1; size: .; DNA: TGCGCCAGCAGCTTGGATGTATCTACCTACGAGCAGTACTTC; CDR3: CASSLDVSTYEQYF
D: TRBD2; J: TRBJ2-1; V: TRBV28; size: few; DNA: TGTGCCAGCAGTTCCTGGGTAGGCGGGGGGCTGAATGAGCAGTTCTTC; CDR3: CASSSWVGGGLNEQFF
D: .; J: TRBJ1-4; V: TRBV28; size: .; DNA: TGTGCCAGCAGTACTACAGGGCCCACAACTAATGAAAAACTGTTTTTT; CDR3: CASSTTGPTTNEKLFF
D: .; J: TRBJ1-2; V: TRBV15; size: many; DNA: TGTGCCACCAGCAGAGATGGACCGGACGGCTACACCTTC; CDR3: CATSRDGPDGYTF
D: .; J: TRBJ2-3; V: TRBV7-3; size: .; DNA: TGTGCCAGCAGCTTAATGGTAGGCGGGGAGACGCAGTATTTT; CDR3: CASSLMVGGETQYF
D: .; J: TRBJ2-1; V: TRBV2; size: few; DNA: TGTGCCAGCAGTGAAGCTTTCACTGTATACAATGAGCAGTTCTTC; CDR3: CASSEAFTVYNEQFF
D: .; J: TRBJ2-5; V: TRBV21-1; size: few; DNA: TGTGCCAGCACCCCGACGGCCGGGGGGGAGACCCAGTACTTC; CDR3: CASTPTAGGETQYF
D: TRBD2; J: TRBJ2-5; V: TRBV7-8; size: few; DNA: TGTGCCAGCAGCTCCTTGACTAGCGGAGCCTCGGGGACCCAGTACTTC; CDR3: CASSSLTSGASGTQYF
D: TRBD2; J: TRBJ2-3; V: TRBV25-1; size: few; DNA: TGTGCCAGCAATGAAGCGGGGACAGATACGCAGTATTTT; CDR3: CASNEAGTDTQYF
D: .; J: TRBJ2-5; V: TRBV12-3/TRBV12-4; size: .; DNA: TGTGCCAGCAGTTTAGCACGGGCTGAGGGTAAAGAGACCCAGTACTTC; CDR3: CASSLARAEGKETQYF
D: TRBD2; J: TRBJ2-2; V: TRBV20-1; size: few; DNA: TGCAGTGCCCCTATAGCGGGTATTGGGGGGGAGCTGTTTTTT; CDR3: CSAPIAGIGGELFF
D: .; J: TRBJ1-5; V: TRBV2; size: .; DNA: TGTGCCAGCAGTGATGGTAAAAGCAATCAGCCCCAGCATTTT; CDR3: CASSDGKSNQPQHF
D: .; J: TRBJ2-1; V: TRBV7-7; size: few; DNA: TGTGCCAGCAGCGTGGACAGTGACAATGAGCAGTTCTTC; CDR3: CASSVDSDNEQFF
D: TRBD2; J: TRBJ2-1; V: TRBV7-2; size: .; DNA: TGTGCCAGCAGCTTAGCCAGTAGCGGGGGCCTCTCCTACAATGAGCAGTTCTTC; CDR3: CASSLASSGGLSYNEQFF
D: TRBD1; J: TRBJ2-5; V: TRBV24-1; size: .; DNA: TGTGCCACCGGTGAGGCCGGGACAGGGTGGGAGACCCAGTGCTTC; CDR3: CATGEAGTGWETQCF
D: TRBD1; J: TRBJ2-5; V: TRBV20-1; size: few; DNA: TGCAGTGCCCTAAGGACAGGGAGTGTGGAGACCCAGTACTTC; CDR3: CSALRTGSVETQYF
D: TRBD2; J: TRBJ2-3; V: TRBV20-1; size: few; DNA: TGCAGTGCTAGAGCCGGGTTGCGAGCGGGAACAGATACGCAGTATTTT; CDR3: CSARAGLRAGTDTQYF
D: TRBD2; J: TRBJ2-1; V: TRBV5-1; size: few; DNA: TGCGCCAGCAGCTTGACTAGCGGGAGTTGGAATGAGCAGTTCTTC; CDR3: CASSLTSGSWNEQFF
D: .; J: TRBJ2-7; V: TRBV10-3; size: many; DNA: TGTGCCATCAGTGTAGGGGGGGCCTACGAGCAGTACTTC; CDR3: CAISVGGAYEQYF
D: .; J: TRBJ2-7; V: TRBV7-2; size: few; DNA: TGTGCCAGCAGCCCCCAGGGTGGAAGTCACGAGCAGTACTTC; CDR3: CASSPQGGSHEQYF
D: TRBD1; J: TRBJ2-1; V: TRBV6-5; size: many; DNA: TGTGCCAGCAGTAAACAGGGGAGTCCCAATGAGCAGTTCTTC; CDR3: CASSKQGSPNEQFF
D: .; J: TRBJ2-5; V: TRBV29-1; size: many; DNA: TGCAGCGTTCTCGGGGCCCAAGAGACCCAGTACTTC; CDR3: CSVLGAQETQYF
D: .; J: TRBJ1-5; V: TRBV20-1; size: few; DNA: TGCAGTGCTAGAGATCCTGAACAGGGCCCTCAGCCCCAGCATTTT; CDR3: CSARDPEQGPQPQHF
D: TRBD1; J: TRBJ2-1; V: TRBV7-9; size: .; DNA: TGTGCCAGCAGCTTTTTACAGGGGCCCTACAATGAGCAGTTCTTC; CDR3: CASSFLQGPYNEQFF
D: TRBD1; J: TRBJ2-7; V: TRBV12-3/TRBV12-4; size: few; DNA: TGTGCCAGCAGTGACAGGGTTAGCGAGCAGTACTTC; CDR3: CASSDRVSEQYF
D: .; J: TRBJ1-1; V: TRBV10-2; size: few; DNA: TGCGCCAGCAGTGTAAACGATCGAGCTTTCTTT; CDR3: CASSVNDRAFF